Listed below are T cell receptor beta chains from one sample, sequenced in a study of blood T cell repertoires in COVID-19. Some clones are missing from TCRdb's copy, which holds only in-frame ones; the method was immunoSEQ multiplex PCR. The table has a few hundred thousand clones, about 91% seen once. The sample comprised PBMCs or T cells enriched from blood (not recorded which). Source of these receptors: a woman between 35 and 50 years old with acute COVID-19. Each CDR3 is given with its conserved first and last residue. A D gene is named only where the DNA matches it firmly. Clone size is not always given. Where it is, it says once, few, many or a class for expanded clones.

CDR3 DNA,CDR3 protein,D gene,J gene,clone size,V gene
TGTGCCAGCAGGAGCCGGGACTTTCCCTACGAGCAGTACTTC,CASRSRDFPYEQYF,NA,TRBJ2-7,NA,TRBV25-1
TGCGCCAGCAGCTCCCGACTAGCGGCTTACAATGAGCAGTTCTTC,CASSSRLAAYNEQFF,TRBD2,TRBJ2-1,NA,TRBV5-1
TGTGCCAGCCTCAAGGAGTTGGCCGGGGCCAACGTCCTGACTTTC,CASLKELAGANVLTF,NA,TRBJ2-6,once,TRBV6-5
TGTGCCAGCTCATCGACAGGGGGTTACACCGGGGAGCTGTTTTTT,CASSSTGGYTGELFF,TRBD1,TRBJ2-2,NA,TRBV18
TGTGCCAGCAGCCAACCCGGGGGAGGGACTGAAGCTTTCTTT,CASSQPGGGTEAFF,NA,TRBJ1-1,few,TRBV11-3
TGCGCCAGCAGAGCGGGGAACACTGAAGCTTTCTTT,CASRAGNTEAFF,NA,TRBJ1-1,NA,TRBV5-1
TGTGCCAGCAGCTTAGGGCGAACTATAAACTATGGCTACACCTTC,CASSLGRTINYGYTF,NA,TRBJ1-2,NA,TRBV11-3
TGCGCCAGCGAGACAGGGGGCAATGAGCAGTTCTTC,CASETGGNEQFF,TRBD1,TRBJ2-1,NA,TRBV5-1
TGCGCCAGCAGCCACCGCCGGGACAGGGTTCAGCCCCAGCATTTT,CASSHRRDRVQPQHF,TRBD1,TRBJ1-5,NA,TRBV4-1
TGTGCCAGCAAAGGATCTGAGGGGGGGGCCTACGAGCAGTACTTC,CASKGSEGGAYEQYF,NA,TRBJ2-7,NA,TRBV28
TGTGCCAGCAGTTTAGGGACAGTTTATGAGCAGTTCTTC,CASSLGTVYEQFF,TRBD1,TRBJ2-1,NA,TRBV27
TGTGCCAGCAGCGTGGCGGCAAGCAATGAGCAGTTCTTC,CASSVAASNEQFF,NA,TRBJ2-1,NA,TRBV9
TGTGCCAGCAGTTTATCCGGACAGGTCAATCAGCCCCAGCATTTT,CASSLSGQVNQPQHF,TRBD1,TRBJ1-5,once,TRBV28
TGTGCCAGCAGTAGAGGCCAGGGGGACACTGAAGCTTTCTTT,CASSRGQGDTEAFF,TRBD1,TRBJ1-1,NA,TRBV27
TGCGCCAGCAGCCAAGGGGGGGCCAGGGGGGCTGAAGCTTTCTTT,CASSQGGARGAEAFF,TRBD1,TRBJ1-1,once,TRBV4-3
TGTGCCAGCAGCCAAGATTGGGGAGGCGATGAGCAGTTCTTC,CASSQDWGGDEQFF,NA,TRBJ2-1,NA,TRBV3-1/TRBV3-2
TGTGCCAGCAGCTCAATTCGTACAGGGACGAACACTGAAGCTTTCTTT,CASSSIRTGTNTEAFF,NA,TRBJ1-1,NA,TRBV7-8
TGTGCCAGCAGTTACGGGTTGCCAGTAGCGTCCTACGAGCAGTACTTC,CASSYGLPVASYEQYF,NA,TRBJ2-7,NA,TRBV6-6
TGTGCCAGCAGCCCAATAGCGGGAACCGCAGATACGCAGTATTTT,CASSPIAGTADTQYF,TRBD2,TRBJ2-3,once,TRBV3-1/TRBV3-2